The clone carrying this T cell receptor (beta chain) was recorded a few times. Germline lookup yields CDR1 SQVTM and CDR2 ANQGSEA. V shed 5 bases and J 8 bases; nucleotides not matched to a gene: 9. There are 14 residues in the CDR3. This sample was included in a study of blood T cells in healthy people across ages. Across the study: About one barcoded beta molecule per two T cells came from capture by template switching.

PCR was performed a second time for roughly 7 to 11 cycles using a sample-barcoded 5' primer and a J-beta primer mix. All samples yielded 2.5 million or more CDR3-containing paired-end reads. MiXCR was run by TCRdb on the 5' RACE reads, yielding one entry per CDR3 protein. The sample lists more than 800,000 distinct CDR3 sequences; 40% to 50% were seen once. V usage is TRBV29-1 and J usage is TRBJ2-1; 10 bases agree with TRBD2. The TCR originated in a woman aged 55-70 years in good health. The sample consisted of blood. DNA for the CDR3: TGCAGCGTTAAGCGGGAGGGCCCCTTCCATGAGCAGTTCTTC. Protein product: CSVKREGPFHEQFF.